This T cell receptor beta chain was documented in a study of cytomegalovirus exposure and HLA in healthy donors. The PCR had 60 Vbeta and 13 Jbeta primers. Using immunoSEQ multiplex PCR, the repertoire was profiled, and TCRdb retains in-frame clones only, with some absent. This table has 200,000 to 250,000 clones, about 80% appearing once. Study-wide results and limits: Several V segments, TRBV6-2 and TRBV6-3 among them, could not be told apart and were dropped. In a later analysis, TCR beta V- and J-gene trimming was associated with a missense DCLRE1C variant. A later analysis found most CMV-associated TCR beta chains apparently HLA-restricted.

About this clone itself: The antigen is undetermined.

Trimming cost V 5 bases and J 11 bases, with 21 bases left between them. The CDR3 has 14 residues. Germline V CDR1 and CDR2: LNHNV, YYDKDF (reference sequence). This receptor was identified in a woman aged 55-69 years in good health and CMV-seropositive. Sequences were obtained from PBMCs. The chain has TRBV15 and TRBJ1-1; tentative D call: TRBD1 (6 bases). CDR3 protein: CATSYPLQGQGAFF. CDR3 DNA sequence: TGTGCCACCAGCTATCCTTTACAGGGCCAAGGGGCTTTCTTT. Drawing the rest from reference TRBV15 and TRBJ1-1, the complete variable domain is DAMVIQNPRYQVTQFGKPVTLSCSQTLNHNVMYWYQQKSSQAPKLLFHYYDKDFNNEADTPDNFQSRRPNTSFCFLDIRSPGLGDTAMYLCATSYPLQGQGAFFGQGTRLTVV.